This TCR beta chain was documented in a study of blood T cells in healthy people across ages. General study results and limits: Among T cells, TCR beta diversity per million cells dropped roughly linearly as age rose. PBMCs went unsorted, and a conclusive naive versus antigen-experienced comparison was therefore prevented.

Note on this clonotype: Its antigen remains unknown.

Every sample yielded at least 6.5 million isolated PBMCs. Sample-barcoded 5' priming and a J-beta primer mix drove a second PCR of about 6 to 12 cycles. Every molecule of cDNA carried a tag from a template-switch adaptor with 12 random nucleotides. TCRdb itself ran the 5' RACE reads through MiXCR, one entry per CDR3 protein. Of over 1,500,000 distinct CDR3 sequences in the sample, approximately 50% are singletons; the top ten hold over 2%. The TCR comes from a woman between 40 and 55 years old in good health. Sequencing was performed on blood.

The CDR3 coding sequence is TGCAGTGCCCCGTCTACTAGCGGCGCCAACACCGGGGAGCTGTTTTTT. Encoded protein: CSAPSTSGANTGELFF. V usage is TRBV20-1 and J usage is TRBJ2-2; 8 nucleotides line up with TRBD2. This CDR3 spans 16 amino acids. Germline V gives CDR1 DFQATT, CDR2 SNEGSKA (reference sequence). With 6 bases clipped from V and 2 bases from J, the junction kept 11 bases outside the gene matches.